This entry is about one TCR beta chain. Its target is not known. This specimen comes from a study of T cell responses to AZD1222 COVID-19 vaccine. In the study overall: Second-dose schedules of about 4 or about 12 weeks were combined.

Study-level results: Baseline seropositivity occurred in only six AZD1222 recipients. Vaccine-related CD4 TCRs covered spike, predominating at 160-218 and 743-854.

The germline V gene encodes CDR1 SGHRS and CDR2 YFSETQ. This CDR3 comprises 15 residues. The V gene end was trimmed by 3 bases and the J gene end by 1 base; junction bases not matched to a gene: 4. Here immunoSEQ multiplex PCR was the method, and the copy in TCRdb shows in-frame clones only, minus some. The sample includes about 140,000 clones, approximately 90% seen only once; the top ten take 4.5% to 6.5%. The chain uses TRBV5-1 and TRBJ1-1, with 9 bases matching TRBD1. The specimen comprised peripheral blood, sampled on day 0 of AZD1222 vaccination. This TCR was recovered from an adult in good health. The CDR3 sequence: CASSWTGQGNTEAFF. Here the CDR3 DNA reads TGCGCCAGCAGCTGGACGGGACAGGGGAACACTGAAGCTTTCTTT.